The clone carrying this T cell receptor beta chain was counted many times. As yet, its antigen is unknown. This CDR3 is 13 amino acids long. Germline V gene data show CDR1 as SGHTA and CDR2 as FQGTGA. Between the trimmed V and J ends, which lost 3 bases and 4 bases, there was a span of 9 bases. The library protocol tagged individual cDNA molecules with unique molecular identifiers. In TCRdb, the 5' RACE reads were re-called with MiXCR into one record per CDR3 protein. The table shows about 59,000 distinct CDR3 sequences, with roughly 12% occurring only once. The data are from a study of early T cells in non-severe SARS-CoV-2 infection. Study as a whole: Bulk RNA from unsorted whole blood was sequenced; chains were unpaired. Study observations and caveats: There was a bias toward anti-spike CD8 responses in VDJdb matching, which missed private and CD4 specificities.

This clonotype was obtained from an adult who was a healthcare worker with PCR-confirmed SARS-CoV-2 infection or an uninfected control (not recorded which). This chain connects TRBV7-3 to TRBJ1-2, with a weak D call TRBD1 (5 bases). The source material was whole blood. The CDR3 region has the DNA TGTGCCAGCAGCTTTCAGGGTTCCTATGGCTACACCTTC. Translation gives CASSFQGSYGYTF. Looking up the rest from reference TRBV7-3 and TRBJ1-2 gives the full variable domain: GAGVSQTPSNKVTEKGKYVELRCDPISGHTALYWYRQSLGQGPEFLIYFQGTGAADDSGLPNDRFFAVRPEGSVSTLKIQRTERGDSAVYLCASSFQGSYGYTFGSGTRLTVV.